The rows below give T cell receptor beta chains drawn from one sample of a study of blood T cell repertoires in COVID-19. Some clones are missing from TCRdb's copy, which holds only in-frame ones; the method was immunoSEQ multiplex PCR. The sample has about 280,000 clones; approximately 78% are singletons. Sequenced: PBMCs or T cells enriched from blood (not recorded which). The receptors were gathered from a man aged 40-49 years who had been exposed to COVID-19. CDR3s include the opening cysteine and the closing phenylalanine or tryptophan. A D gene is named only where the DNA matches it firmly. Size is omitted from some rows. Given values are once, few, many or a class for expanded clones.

TGTGCCAGCAGTTACCGGGACAGTCGCACAGATACGCAGTATTTT	CASSYRDSRTDTQYF	TRBD1	TRBV6-5	TRBJ2-3	NA
TGTGCCAGCAGCCCACTCCCCGGGACTAGCGGGAGTACCAGCTCCTACAATGAGCAGTTCTTC	CASSPLPGTSGSTSSYNEQFF	TRBD2	TRBV7-6	TRBJ2-1	NA
TGCGCCAGCAGCTTGGCTTCGGGACAGGGGGATGGCTACACCTTC	CASSLASGQGDGYTF	TRBD1	TRBV5-1	TRBJ1-2	NA
TGTGCCAGTAGTCCTCAACCGTTTTCTAGCGATGGAGTCTACGAGCAGTACTTC	CASSPQPFSSDGVYEQYF	NA	TRBV19	TRBJ2-7	NA
TGTGCCACCTGGACTGACAATGAGCAGTTCTTC	CATWTDNEQFF	NA	TRBV10-3	TRBJ2-1	few
TGTGCCAGCAGCGTAGATTCTTGGGGTTCTGTGGGACTAAGAGGGAATTTCCGGTTCTTC	CASSVDSWGSVGLRGNFRFF	TRBD2	TRBV9	TRBJ2-1	NA
TGTGCCAGCAGCCAAGGTATTAGGAACAGCGGCTACACCTTC	CASSQGIRNSGYTF	NA	TRBV3-1/TRBV3-2	TRBJ1-2	NA
TGCGCCAGCACTCAGAGCGGGAGAATCTACGAGCAGTACTTC	CASTQSGRIYEQYF	TRBD2	TRBV5-1	TRBJ2-7	few
TGTGCCTGGAGTGCCACAGGGGGCCGGGGTGAAGCTTTCTTT	CAWSATGGRGEAFF	TRBD1	TRBV30	TRBJ1-1	NA
TGTGCCAGCTCACCAGCCGGGACAGTATCCTACGAGCAGTACTTC	CASSPAGTVSYEQYF	TRBD1	TRBV18	TRBJ2-7	NA
TGTGCCAGTAGTGGTGGACTAGCGTTCTACGAGCAGTACTTC	CASSGGLAFYEQYF	TRBD2	TRBV19	TRBJ2-7	NA
TGTGCCAGCACGGTCGGGAGACGCAACGAGCAGTACTTC	CASTVGRRNEQYF	NA	TRBV6-5	TRBJ2-7	few
TGTGCCAGCAGCTTGCTATCCTCTAGCACAGATACGCAGTATTTT	CASSLLSSSTDTQYF	NA	TRBV7-9	TRBJ2-3	NA
TGCAGCATCGGGAGCTCCTACAATGAGCAGTTCTTC	CSIGSSYNEQFF	NA	TRBV29-1	TRBJ2-1	NA
TGTGCCACCAGCAGAGACAGGTCCAGTGAGCAGTTCTTC	CATSRDRSSEQFF	NA	TRBV15	TRBJ2-1	NA
TGTGCCAGCAGCGGAGGTTTGGACAGACTAATGAACACTGAAGCTTTCTTT	CASSGGLDRLMNTEAFF	NA	TRBV11-3	TRBJ1-1	NA
TGTGCCAGCAGTCCCGGGGCGGGAGCTTTAGATACGCAGTATTTT	CASSPGAGALDTQYF	TRBD2	TRBV27	TRBJ2-3	NA
TGCGCCAGCAGCTTTATTAAGGGGGCGAGGAACACTGAAGCTTTCTTT	CASSFIKGARNTEAFF	TRBD1	TRBV5-1	TRBJ1-1	NA
TGTGCCAGCAGTGAGGGCGGGGAGGGGACGCAGTATTTT	CASSEGGEGTQYF	TRBD2	TRBV2	TRBJ2-3	NA
TGCAGCGTGACTCCGGGAGACTACGAGCAGTACTTC	CSVTPGDYEQYF	NA	TRBV29-1	TRBJ2-7	NA
TGTGCCAGCTCGCCTTCGGACACCGGGGAGCTGTTTTTT	CASSPSDTGELFF	NA	TRBV18	TRBJ2-2	NA
TGTGCCAGCAGCCTGGGACAGACTCACTATGGCTACACCTTC	CASSLGQTHYGYTF	TRBD1	TRBV5-6	TRBJ1-2	NA
TGTGCCACGCAGGGACAAGCCTACGAGCAGTACTTC	CATQGQAYEQYF	NA	TRBV10-3	TRBJ2-7	NA
TGCGCCAGCCGATTCCTAGCGGAATACAATGAGCAGTTCTTC	CASRFLAEYNEQFF	TRBD2	TRBV10-2	TRBJ2-1	NA
TGTGCCAGCAGCCAAGATTGGGGGCATCAGCCCCAGCATTTT	CASSQDWGHQPQHF	NA	TRBV3-1/TRBV3-2	TRBJ1-5	NA
TGTGCCAGCAGAGGACTAGCGGGAGGAGTCAATGAGCAGTTCTTC	CASRGLAGGVNEQFF	TRBD2	TRBV6-6	TRBJ2-1	NA
TGTGCCAGCAGCGATCCCGGACAGCCTTTATTATATGGCTACACCTTC	CASSDPGQPLLYGYTF	NA	TRBV2	TRBJ1-2	NA